Below, 18 T cell receptor beta chains from the same sample are listed, as sequenced in a study of blood T cells in healthy people across ages. PCR was performed a second time for about 7 to 12 cycles using a sample-barcoded 5' primer and a J-beta primer mix. Via MiXCR, TCRdb re-called the 5' RACE reads, giving one row per CDR3 protein. Of 800,000 or so distinct CDR3 sequences in the sample, approximately 25% were seen once. The sample was also linked to a second study, of T cells of mothers and their children.

Source material: blood. The receptors were gathered from a boy aged 5-17 years in good health.

A few counts support this clonotype. The chain employs TRBV20-1 and TRBJ2-7; D is tentatively TRBD1 or TRBD2 (5 bases each). V was cut by 2 bases and J by 4 bases, with 15 bases left in between. This CDR3 has 14 residues. The V gene's germline CDR1 is DFQATT and CDR2 SNEGSKA (reference sequence). CDR3 nucleotide sequence: TGCAGTGCTAGACAGACGGGACCGAGATACGAGCAGTACTTC. Amino acids: CSARQTGPRYEQYF.

V and J are TRBV7-2 and TRBJ2-5; no reliable D call. Between the trimmed V and J ends, which lost 1 base and 7 bases, there was a span of 10 bases. CDR3 length equals 13 residues. Germline V gives CDR1 SGHTA, CDR2 FQGNSA. CDR3 protein: CASSLGNRGTQYF. The CDR3, as DNA: TGTGCCAGCAGCTTAGGGAATAGAGGGACCCAGTACTTC. Complete variable domain (other parts from reference TRBV7-2 and TRBJ2-5): GAGVSQSPSNKVTEKGKDVELRCDPISGHTALYWYRQSLGQGLEFLIYFQGNSAPDKSGLPSDRFSAERTGGSVSTLTIQRTQQEDSAVYLCASSLGNRGTQYFGPGTRLLVL.

This chain links TRBV6-1 with TRBJ2-3; TRBD1 matches at 7 bases. Germline CDR1 is MNHNS and CDR2 is SASEGT. This CDR3 has 15 amino acids. V shed 1 base, J shed 2 bases, and the junction held 3 bases outside the gene matches. The CDR3 DNA sequence: TGTGCCAGCAGTGAAGGGACAGGAGACACAGATACGCAGTATTTT. Its translation: CASSEGTGDTDTQYF.

This clonotype appeared many times. The chain combines TRBV29-1 with TRBJ2-5; D remains ambiguous. Trimming stripped 4 bases from V and 2 bases from J, with 5 bases between. Per germline, CDR1 SQVTM and CDR2 ANQGSEA. The length of the CDR3 is 11 residues. CDR3 bases: TGCAGCGTTGCTGGACAAGAGACCCAGTACTTC. Residues: CSVAGQETQYF.

This chain links TRBV29-1 with TRBJ2-3; D is possibly TRBD1 (6 bases). Germline V gene sequence: CDR1 SQVTM, CDR2 ANQGSEA. The CDR3 length is 13 residues. Between the trimmed V and J ends, which lost 6 bases and 0 bases, there was a span of 10 bases. The CDR3 region is CSVQGPSTDTQYF. In DNA, the CDR3 is TGCAGCGTACAGGGACCTAGCACAGATACGCAGTATTTT.

This clonotype was counted at least ten times. V gene TRBV2 combines with J gene TRBJ1-1, with D unclear. V dropped 5 bases and J dropped 1 base, with 11 bases sitting between them. Germline V gene data show CDR1 as SNHLY and CDR2 as FYNNEI. The CDR3 covers 14 residues. CDR3 residues: CASSQTLSNTEAFF. The CDR3 coding sequence is TGTGCCAGCAGTCAGACACTCTCGAACACTGAAGCTTTCTTT.

This clonotype was picked up a small number of times. The chain uses TRBV7-2 and TRBJ2-5, with D possibly being TRBD1 (6 bases). Trimming removed 5 bases from V and 8 bases from J, with 21 bases in between. Germline V gene lookup returns CDR1 SGHTA and CDR2 FQGNSA. The CDR3 loop spans 15 amino acids. The CDR3 DNA sequence: TGTGCCAGCAGCACCTTCCGGGACACCTTCGAAACCCAGTACTTC. Translating it yields CASSTFRDTFETQYF.

V usage is TRBV9 and J usage is TRBJ1-3; D is perhaps TRBD1 (5 bases). Germline CDR1 SGDLS, CDR2 YYNGEE. Trimming removed 0 bases at V and 4 bases at J, with 11 bases between. This CDR3 contains 15 residues. CDR3 nucleotides: TGTGCCAGCAGCGTAGAGCTGGGGCCAGGAAACACCATATATTTT. This sequence encodes CASSVELGPGNTIYF.

The chain recombines TRBV11-2 with TRBJ2-6; D remains unclear. The CDR3 contains 15 residues. The V gene lost 5 bases and the J gene lost 0 bases, with 8 bases spanning the gap. Germline lookup yields CDR1 SGHAT and CDR2 FQNNGV. The chain's CDR3 is CASSKYSSGANVLTF. DNA of the CDR3: TGTGCCAGCAGCAAATACAGCTCTGGGGCCAACGTCCTGACTTTC.

This clonotype was detected a few times. The junction does not match germline at one end; this may be a read error. This chain connects TRBV10-2 to TRBJ2-5; 10 bases fit TRBD2. Germline CDR1 WSHSY, CDR2 SAAADI. The CDR3 has 12 residues. The CDR3 DNA is TGCGCCAGTGGACTAGCGGCCCTTGAGTTGTTCTTC. Its translation is CASGLAALELFF.

This clonotype has a handful of counts. The chain uses TRBV5-1 and TRBJ2-1, with TRBD1 identical over 7 bases. The DNA end is more similar to TRBJ2-7, so the J call may be wrong. CDR1 is SGHRS, CDR2 YFSETQ, per germline. This CDR3 comprises 16 residues. The CDR3 DNA sequence: TGCGCCAGCAGCTCCAGACCGGGACAGAAAGGGTACGAGCAGTACTTC. Residues: CASSSRPGQKGYEQYF.

This chain uses TRBV7-2 with TRBJ1-1, with D tentatively TRBD1 (5 bases). Deletions cut 1 base from V and 0 bases from J, with 12 bases between. The CDR3 runs to 16 residues. In germline, CDR1 is SGHTA, CDR2 FQGNSA. CDR3 nucleotides: TGTGCCAGCAGCTTAGACGCAGGGCTCATGAACACTGAAGCTTTCTTT. It codes for CASSLDAGLMNTEAFF.

The V and J genes are TRBV29-1 and TRBJ2-5; 7 bases are shared with TRBD1. Germline lookup yields CDR1 SQVTM and CDR2 ANQGSEA. V was pared by 7 bases and J by 2 bases, with 10 bases of the junction left unmatched. This CDR3 has 14 amino acids. For the CDR3, the DNA is TGCAGCGCCCTAATGGAGGACAGGCAAGAGACCCAGTACTTC. It codes for CSALMEDRQETQYF. The full variable domain, in which reference TRBV29-1 and TRBJ2-5 provide the parts outside the CDR3, is SAVISQKPSRDICQRGTSLTIQCQVDSQVTMMFWYRQQPGQSLTLIATANQGSEATYESGFVIDKFPISRPNLTFSTLTVSNMSPEDSSIYLCSALMEDRQETQYFGPGTRLLVL.

This rearrangement joins TRBV5-6 to TRBJ1-2; 7 bases line up with TRBD1. The CDR3 covers 15 residues. Looked up from germline, CDR1 is SGHDT and CDR2 is YYEEEE. V was pared by 3 bases and J by 4 bases, with 9 bases of the junction left unmatched. The CDR3 nucleotides are TGTGCCAGCAGCTCCCCACAGGGGTACGGCTATGGCTACACCTTC. Its translation: CASSSPQGYGYGYTF.

This clonotype was detected a few times. The chain recombines TRBV27 with TRBJ2-5; 14 bases fit TRBD2. CDR1 is MNHEY and CDR2 is SMNVEV in the germline V gene (reference sequence). Trimming cost V 6 bases and J 4 bases; bases outside gene matches: 7. The CDR3 sequence is 16 residues long. The CDR3 DNA follows: TGTGCCAGCAGCCCGTACGGACTAGCGGGGGGAGAGACCCAGTACTTC. Protein product: CASSPYGLAGGETQYF.

In nucleotides, the CDR3 is TGCAGTCCCCAATATAGCGGGTGGAGCCAAGAGACCCAGTACTTC. Its translation is CSPQYSGWSQETQYF. This chain joins TRBV20-1 and TRBJ2-5; 7 bases are shared with TRBD2. The J segment lost 1 base and the V segment lost 8 bases, leaving 13 bases of the junction unmatched. Germline lookup yields CDR1 DFQATT and CDR2 SNEGSKA (reference sequence). This CDR3 contains 15 residues.

In its sample, this clonotype was seen a few times. The J gene is TRBJ1-2, the V gene TRBV6-6; 9 positions match TRBD1. V lost 7 bases, J lost 6 bases, and 15 bases stayed unmatched. This CDR3 region has 16 residues. Germline CDR1 is MNHNY and CDR2 is SVGAGI (reference sequence). The CDR3 protein is CASTLPGTGNENGYTF. DNA for the CDR3: TGTGCCAGCACTCTCCCCGGGACAGGGAACGAGAATGGCTACACCTTC.

This clonotype has just a few counts. This chain joins TRBV7-2 and TRBJ2-4; a weak D match, TRBD1 (5 bases). Germline loops: CDR1 SGHTA, CDR2 FQGNSA. Trimming shortened V by 1 base and J by 7 bases, and 8 bases separated the two germline ends. The CDR3 length is 13 residues. DNA of the CDR3: TGTGCCAGCAGCTTAGTGCAGGGCAACATTCAGTACTTC. Protein sequence: CASSLVQGNIQYF.